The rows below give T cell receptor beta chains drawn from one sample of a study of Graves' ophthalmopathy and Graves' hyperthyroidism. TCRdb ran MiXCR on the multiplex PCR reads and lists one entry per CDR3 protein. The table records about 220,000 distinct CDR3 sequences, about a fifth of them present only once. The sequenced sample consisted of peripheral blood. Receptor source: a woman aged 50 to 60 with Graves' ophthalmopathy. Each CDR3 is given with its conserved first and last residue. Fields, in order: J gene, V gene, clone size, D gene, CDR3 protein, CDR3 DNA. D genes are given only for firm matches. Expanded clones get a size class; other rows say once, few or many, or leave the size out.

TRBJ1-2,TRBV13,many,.,CASSLTGHRGYTF,TGTGCCAGCAGCTTAACGGGGCATCGGGGCTACACCTTC
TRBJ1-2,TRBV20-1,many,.,CSARGGLSNYGYTF,TGCAGTGCTAGAGGTGGGCTTTCTAACTATGGCTACACCTTC
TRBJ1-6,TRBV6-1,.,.,CASTFGLDSYNSPLHF,TGTGCCAGCACCTTCGGTCTGGACTCCTATAATTCACCCCTCCACTTT
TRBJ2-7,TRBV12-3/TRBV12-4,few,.,CASSLNYGQYF,TGTGCCAGCAGTTTGAACTACGGGCAGTACTTC
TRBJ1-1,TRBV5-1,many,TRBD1,CASSLAVGTGATNTEAFF,TGCGCCAGCAGCTTGGCCGTGGGGACAGGGGCTACGAACACTGAAGCTTTCTTT
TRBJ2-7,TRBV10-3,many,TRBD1,CAISITGTGSSFEQYF,TGTGCCATCAGTATAACCGGGACAGGGAGTTCTTTCGAGCAGTACTTC
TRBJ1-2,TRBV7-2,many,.,CVSSTGGSYGYTF,TGTGTCAGCAGCACGGGGGGATCCTATGGCTACACCTTC
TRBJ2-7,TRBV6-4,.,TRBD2,CASSDLREYNEQSF,TGTGCCAGCAGCGACTTGCGGGAGTACAACGAGCAGTCCTTC
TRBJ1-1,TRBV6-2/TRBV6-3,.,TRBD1,CASSGTGGSNTEAFF,TGTGCCAGCAGTGGGACAGGGGGCTCGAACACTGAAGCTTTCTTT
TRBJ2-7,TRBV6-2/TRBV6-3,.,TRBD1,CASRATGTGTYEQYF,TGTGCCAGCAGAGCGACCGGGACAGGTACCTACGAGCAGTACTTC
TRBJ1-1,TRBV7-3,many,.,CASRDPGGRAFF,TGTGCCAGCAGAGACCCGGGGGGGAGGGCTTTCTTT
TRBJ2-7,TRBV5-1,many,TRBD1,CASSLAVGQGYEQYF,TGCGCCAGCAGCTTGGCCGTGGGACAGGGGTACGAGCAGTACTTC
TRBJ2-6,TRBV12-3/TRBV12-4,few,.,CASSLVPGVAGANVLIF,TGTGCCAGCAGTTTGGTTCCAGGGGTAGCTGGGGCCAACGTCCTGATTTTC
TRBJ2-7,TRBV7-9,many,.,CASIKPSGPGYEQYF,TGTGCCAGCATCAAGCCCAGTGGGCCTGGCTACGAGCAGTACTTC
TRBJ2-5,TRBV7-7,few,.,CASSLQRGTETQYF,TGTGCTAGCAGCTTACAAAGGGGCACGGAGACCCAGTACTTC
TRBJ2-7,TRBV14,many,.,CASSQYSGPNYEQYF,TGTGCCAGCAGCCAGTACAGCGGGCCGAACTACGAGCAGTACTTC
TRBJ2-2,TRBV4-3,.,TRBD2,CASSHWGLGGKSTGELFF,TGCGCCAGCAGCCACTGGGGTCTGGGGGGGAAATCCACCGGGGAGCTGTTTTTT
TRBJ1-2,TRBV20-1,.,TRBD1,CSARDARDRGPGGYTF,TGCAGTGCTAGAGATGCCCGGGACAGGGGGCCGGGTGGCTACACCTTC
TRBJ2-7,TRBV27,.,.,CASSLGGGSVNYEQYF,TGTGCCAGCAGTTTAGGTGGGGGTTCTGTAAACTACGAGCAGTACTTC
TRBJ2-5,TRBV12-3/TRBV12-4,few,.,CASKRSEGPQYF,TGTGCCAGCAAAAGGAGCGAGGGGCCCCAGTACTTC
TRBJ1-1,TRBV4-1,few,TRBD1,CASSQAGQVWRGGNTEAFF,TGCGCCAGCAGCCAAGCGGGACAGGTTTGGCGAGGGGGGAACACTGAAGCTTTCTTT
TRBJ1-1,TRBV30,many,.,CAWRRGTYPEAFF,TGTGCCTGGAGACGCGGGACATATCCTGAAGCTTTCTTT
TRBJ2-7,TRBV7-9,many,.,CASRSRAGEQYF,TGTGCCAGCAGGAGCCGGGCGGGCGAGCAGTACTTC
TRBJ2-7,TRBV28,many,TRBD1,CASASGQGRLGSSYEQYF,TGTGCCAGCGCCTCGGGACAGGGACGTCTCGGGAGCTCCTACGAGCAGTACTTC
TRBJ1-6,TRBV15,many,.,CATSSGQLNSPLHF,TGTGCCACCAGCTCAGGACAGCTAAATTCACCCCTCCACTTT
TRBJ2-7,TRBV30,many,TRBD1,CAWATGAYEQYF,TGTGCCTGGGCCACAGGGGCCTACGAGCAGTACTTC
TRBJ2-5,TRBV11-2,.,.,CASPGTNKETQYF,TGTGCCAGCCCCGGGACAAACAAAGAGACCCAGTACTTC
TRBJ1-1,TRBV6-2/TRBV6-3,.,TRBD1,CASSRTGSTEAFF,TGTGCCAGCAGTCGGACAGGTAGCACTGAAGCTTTCTTT
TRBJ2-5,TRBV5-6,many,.,CASTTLGSQETQYF,TGTGCCAGCACCACTTTAGGTAGTCAAGAGACCCAGTACTTC
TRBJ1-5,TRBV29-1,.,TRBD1,CSVGTGTQPQHF,TGCAGCGTCGGGACAGGTACGCAGCCCCAGCATTTT
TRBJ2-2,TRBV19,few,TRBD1,CASTPLVTGGRGTGKLFF,TGTGCCAGTACTCCGCTAGTGACAGGGGGCCGGGGCACCGGGAAGCTGTTTTTT
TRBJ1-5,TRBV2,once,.,CASKLTESNQPQHF,TGTGCCAGCAAGTTGACAGAGAGCAATCAGCCCCAGCATTTT
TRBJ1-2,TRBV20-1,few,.,CSAREDWDYGYTF,TGCAGTGCTAGAGAGGACTGGGACTATGGCTACACCTTC
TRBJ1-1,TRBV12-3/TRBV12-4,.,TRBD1,CASTDRGEAFF,TGTGCCAGCACCGACAGGGGCGAAGCTTTCTTT
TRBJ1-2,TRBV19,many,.,CASSISRLNYGYTF,TGTGCCAGTAGTATATCAAGACTCAACTATGGCTACACCTTC
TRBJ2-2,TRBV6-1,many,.,CASSRTTNTGELFF,TGTGCCAGCAGTAGGACAACGAACACCGGGGAGCTGTTTTTT
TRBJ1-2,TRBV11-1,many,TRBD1,CASSTPTGNYGYTF,TGTGCCAGCAGCACCCCGACAGGGAACTATGGCTACACCTTC
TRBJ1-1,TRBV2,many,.,CASSVDQVNTEAFF,TGTGCCAGCAGTGTGGATCAGGTGAACACTGAAGCTTTCTTT
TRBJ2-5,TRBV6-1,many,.,CASGWAQYF,TGTGCCAGCGGTTGGGCCCAGTACTTC
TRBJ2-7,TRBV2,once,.,CASSVGRKDEQYF,TGTGCCAGCAGCGTAGGGCGAAAGGACGAGCAGTACTTC
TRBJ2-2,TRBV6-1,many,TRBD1,CAAMTGDTGELFF,TGTGCCGCAATGACAGGGGACACCGGGGAGCTGTTTTTT